These T cell receptor beta chains were read from a single sample in a study of shared clonotypes between healthy human individuals. The table came from immunoSEQ multiplex PCR; TCRdb's copy has only in-frame clones and leaves some out. The repertoire includes about 1.1 million clones, 77% of them detected once, and more than 0.85% sits in the top ten. The sample consisted of memory CD4+ T cells from PBMCs. Receptors were obtained from a man younger than 30 in good health. Some clones in this sample may be carry-over from other donors' samples. Both conserved end residues are part of each CDR3. The order of the fields is D gene, clone size, J gene, V gene, CDR3 DNA, CDR3 protein. A D gene is named only where the DNA matches it firmly. The size field is filled for only some rows; it gives once, few, many or a size class.

NA | once | TRBJ2-6 | TRBV7-9 | TGTGCCTCCGACCCCGGCCCGGCCAACGTCCTGACTTTC | CASDPGPANVLTF
TRBD2 | NA | TRBJ2-3 | TRBV25-1 | TGTGCCAGCAGTGAATCCGGGAGGAGCACAGATACGCAGTATTTT | CASSESGRSTDTQYF
NA | NA | TRBJ2-6 | TRBV2 | TGTGCCAGCAGTGGTGGAGGGAGGTCTGGGGCCAACGTCCTGACTTTC | CASSGGGRSGANVLTF
TRBD2 | NA | TRBJ2-3 | TRBV5-1 | TGCGCCAGCAGCATAGGACTAGCAACAGATACGCAGTATTTT | CASSIGLATDTQYF
NA | once | TRBJ2-7 | TRBV7-9 | TGTGCCAGCAGCTTAGTACTGGGGGATGGCTACGAGCAGTACTTC | CASSLVLGDGYEQYF
NA | NA | TRBJ1-4 | TRBV18 | TGTGCCAGCTCACTGGACAGACTACCTAATGAAAAACTGTTTTTT | CASSLDRLPNEKLFF
TRBD2 | once | TRBJ2-7 | TRBV2 | TGTGCCAGCAGTACTAGCGGGGCTTCCTCCGAGCAGTACTTC | CASSTSGASSEQYF
NA | NA | TRBJ2-7 | TRBV4-3 | TGCGCCAGCAGCCAATATCTTCGATACGAGCAGTACTTC | CASSQYLRYEQYF
NA | NA | TRBJ1-3 | TRBV7-6 | TGTGCCAGCAGCTTAGGGGTCGCCGAGGGCACCATATATTTT | CASSLGVAEGTIYF
TRBD2 | few | TRBJ2-3 | TRBV5-4 | TGTGCCAGCAGCTTGTATGCGGGAGGGCGGGCAGATACGCAGTATTTT | CASSLYAGGRADTQYF
NA | many | TRBJ2-7 | TRBV20-1 | TGCAGTGCTAGAGATCCTAACGAGCAGTACTTC | CSARDPNEQYF
NA | NA | TRBJ2-5 | TRBV18 | TGTGCCAGCTCACCTATGACCGTGGGCGGGACCCAGTACTTC | CASSPMTVGGTQYF
TRBD1 | NA | TRBJ2-2 | TRBV2 | TGTGCCAGCACCAAGGAGAGGGACAGGGGATCCCCCGGGGAGCTGTTTTTT | CASTKERDRGSPGELFF
NA | NA | TRBJ1-2 | TRBV28 | TGTGCCACCCCGGGCAAGTCGGGCCAGGGCGGCTACACCTTC | CATPGKSGQGGYTF
TRBD2 | NA | TRBJ2-7 | TRBV5-1 | TGCGCCAGCAGCCGGCGCAGCGCGGGAGATGATTACGAGCAGTACTTC | CASSRRSAGDDYEQYF
TRBD1 | NA | TRBJ1-5 | TRBV30 | TGTGCCTGGAGTCAAGGACAGGCGGGACAGCCCCAGCATTTT | CAWSQGQAGQPQHF
NA | NA | TRBJ2-4 | TRBV7-9 | TGTGCCAGCAGCTCTAACCAGGGGGGCAACATTCAGTACTTC | CASSSNQGGNIQYF
TRBD1 | NA | TRBJ1-2 | TRBV6-1 | TGTGCCAGCAGGGATACAGGGGGCCCTTTCTATGGCTACACCTTC | CASRDTGGPFYGYTF
NA | NA | TRBJ2-3 | TRBV10-3 | TGTGCCATCAGTGAGGGACAGATTACCCCAGGAGCAGATACGCAGTATTTT | CAISEGQITPGADTQYF
NA | NA | TRBJ1-2 | TRBV28 | TGTGCCGTCGACCCCGGGTTCTTCAACTATGGCTACACCTTC | CAVDPGFFNYGYTF
NA | NA | TRBJ2-4 | TRBV6-6 | TGTGCCAGCAGTTATGAAAAAAACATTCAGTACTTC | CASSYEKNIQYF
NA | NA | TRBJ2-6 | TRBV20-1 | TGCAGTGCTGGGGGGGCCAACGTCCTGACTTTC | CSAGGANVLTF
TRBD1 | NA | TRBJ2-1 | TRBV30 | TGTGCCTGGAGGAGACAGGGGGCGCAGGGCAATGAGCAGTTCTTC | CAWRRQGAQGNEQFF
NA | NA | TRBJ1-1 | TRBV20-1 | TGCAGTGCAAAGGGAGTCCCTGAAGCTTTCTTT | CSAKGVPEAFF
NA | NA | TRBJ2-1 | TRBV2 | TGTGCCAGCGGTCGTAGTCGCAATGAGCAGTTCTTC | CASGRSRNEQFF
NA | NA | TRBJ2-7 | TRBV28 | TGTGCCAGCAACCGCCGGGACCCCCGTTCCGAGCAGTACTTC | CASNRRDPRSEQYF
NA | NA | TRBJ2-2 | TRBV5-5 | TGTGCCAGCGCTCTCCCCGGGGAGCTGTTTTTT | CASALPGELFF
NA | NA | TRBJ2-7 | TRBV28 | TGTGCCAGCAGTCGCCGGGGCTACGAGCAGTACTTC | CASSRRGYEQYF
TRBD1 | many | TRBJ1-2 | TRBV2 | TGTGCCAGCAGTGAAAACAGGGGGCCCAGCTATGGCTACACCTTC | CASSENRGPSYGYTF
TRBD1 | NA | TRBJ2-2 | TRBV9 | TGTGCCAGCAGGGGACAGTACACCGGGGAGCTGTTTTTT | CASRGQYTGELFF
NA | once | TRBJ2-7 | TRBV5-1 | TGCGCCAGCAGCCCGGGTCACACAGCCACTACCTACGAGCAGTACTTC | CASSPGHTATTYEQYF
NA | NA | TRBJ1-2 | TRBV7-2 | TGTGCCAGCAGCTCTTCGGGACGGACCTCCTATGGCTACACCTTC | CASSSSGRTSYGYTF
NA | NA | TRBJ2-3 | TRBV5-6 | TGTGCCAGCAGCTTGACTGCCACAGATACGCAGTATTTT | CASSLTATDTQYF
NA | NA | TRBJ2-7 | TRBV11-3 | TGTGCCAGCAGCTTAGCGGAAACCTACGAGCAGTACTTC | CASSLAETYEQYF
NA | NA | TRBJ2-5 | TRBV28 | TGTGCCAGCAGTTATGGAGGAGAGACCCAGTACTTC | CASSYGGETQYF
TRBD1 | NA | TRBJ2-7 | TRBV5-1 | TGCGCCAGCAGCTCGGGGACAGGTCCTGTTTACGAGCAGTACTTC | CASSSGTGPVYEQYF
TRBD1 | NA | TRBJ2-1 | TRBV18 | TGTGCCAGCTCACCACAGACAGGGGTGGCCTACAATGAGCAGTTCTTC | CASSPQTGVAYNEQFF
NA | NA | TRBJ1-1 | TRBV6-6 | TGTGCCAGCAGTCCCGACTCCGGGGGACGGGCTTTCTTT | CASSPDSGGRAFF
NA | NA | TRBJ2-2 | TRBV2 | TGTGCCAGCAGTTTCGTCGGGGGAACCGGGGAGCTGTTTTTT | CASSFVGGTGELFF
NA | NA | TRBJ2-3 | TRBV5-8 | TGTGCCAGCAGCCCCTACGCGGGGACACCAAACACAGATACGCAGTATTTT | CASSPYAGTPNTDTQYF
NA | NA | TRBJ2-1 | TRBV5-6 | TGTGCCAGCAGCTTCCCGGGGAGCCTAGCTACATACAATGAGCAGTTCTTC | CASSFPGSLATYNEQFF
NA | once | TRBJ2-7 | TRBV2 | TGTGCCAGCAGTGCCCCTAGAGGCGGAGCGCCCTACGAGCAGTACTTC | CASSAPRGGAPYEQYF
TRBD1 | many | TRBJ2-5 | TRBV18 | TGTGCCAGCTCACCAGAGGGGGCGGGGACCCAGTACTTC | CASSPEGAGTQYF
TRBD1 | many | TRBJ1-5 | TRBV28 | TGTGCCAGCAGTTGGGACAGGGTCGGCAATCAGCCCCAGCATTTT | CASSWDRVGNQPQHF
NA | NA | TRBJ2-5 | TRBV6-6 | TGTGCCAGCAGTTACGGCGAGTCTATGGGGGAGACCCAGTACTTC | CASSYGESMGETQYF
NA | NA | TRBJ2-1 | TRBV7-2 | TGTGCCAGCAGCTCCCCTGGGAGGGGGAATGAGCAGTTCTTC | CASSSPGRGNEQFF
NA | NA | TRBJ2-3 | TRBV11-3 | TGTGCCAGCAGCGCCGGGTGGGATACGCAGTATTTT | CASSAGWDTQYF
NA | NA | TRBJ1-2 | TRBV19 | TGTGCCAGTAGTATATGGGGGACCCCTAACTATGGCTACACCTTC | CASSIWGTPNYGYTF
TRBD1 | NA | TRBJ1-1 | TRBV5-6 | TGTGCCAGCAGCATGGGACAGGGGGCCACTGAAGCTTTCTTT | CASSMGQGATEAFF
TRBD2 | NA | TRBJ2-5 | TRBV2 | TGTGCCAGCAGTGATGGACTAGCGGGAAGGGAGACCCAGTACTTC | CASSDGLAGRETQYF
NA | few | TRBJ2-1 | TRBV5-1 | TGCGCCAGCAGCTTGGCCCGGGGCGGGACGATCAGGTCCTACAATGAGCAGTTCTTC | CASSLARGGTIRSYNEQFF